This T cell receptor (beta chain) was recorded in a study of T cell repertoires in ileal Crohn's disease. The germline V gene encodes CDR1 SGHNT and CDR2 YYREEE (reference sequence). This CDR3 has 16 residues. V shed 4 bases, J shed 9 bases, and the junction held 6 bases outside the gene matches. Clones were read by immunoSEQ multiplex PCR, and TCRdb kept only the in-frame ones, dropping some. The sample includes around 17,000 clones, 85% to 90% seen only once; the top ten take 4.5% to 6%. The gene calls are TRBV5-4 and TRBJ2-2; 16 bases agree with TRBD2. The source material was ileal tissue. The receptor comes from an adult with Crohn's disease. The CDR3 region is CASSLGLAGGPRELFF. The CDR3 bases are TGTGCCAGCAGCCTGGGACTAGCGGGAGGGCCCCGGGAGCTGTTTTTT.